These T cell receptor beta chains were read from a single sample in a study of cytomegalovirus exposure and HLA in healthy donors. Produced via immunoSEQ multiplex PCR; TCRdb's table is partial and in-frame only. The sample lists around 50,000 clones, roughly four fifths occurring once. The source material was PBMCs. These TCRs come from a man aged 35 to 55 in good health and CMV-seronegative. The CDR3 runs from the conserved cysteine through the conserved F or W. Fields, in order: J gene, D gene, V gene, CDR3 length, clone size, CDR3 protein, CDR3 DNA. D genes are given only for firm matches. Rows may omit the clone size; those that give it use once, few, many or a size class.

J: TRBJ2-7
D: TRBD1
V: TRBV11-2
length: 19
size: .
CDR3: CASSSITWTGETLVVRQYF
DNA: TGTGCCAGCAGCTCTATAACCTGGACAGGGGAGACCTTAGTTGTACGGCAGTACTTC

J: TRBJ1-1
D: .
V: TRBV19
length: 14
size: .
CDR3: CASSIGGLSTEAFF
DNA: TGTGCCAGTAGTATAGGCGGACTGTCCACTGAAGCTTTCTTT

J: TRBJ2-1
D: TRBD1
V: TRBV5-1
length: 15
size: .
CDR3: CASTSGTGSYNEQFF
DNA: TGCGCCAGCACCTCCGGGACAGGGAGCTACAATGAGCAGTTCTTC

J: TRBJ2-2
D: TRBD2
V: TRBV7-8
length: 18
size: once
CDR3: CASSERQRTSPNTGELFF
DNA: TGTGCCAGCAGCGAGCGGCAGAGGACTAGTCCGAACACCGGGGAGCTGTTTTTT

J: TRBJ1-6
D: .
V: TRBV19
length: 15
size: .
CDR3: CASSIVRADNSPLHF
DNA: TGTGCCAGTAGTATAGTGAGGGCAGATAATTCACCCCTCCACTTT

J: TRBJ2-2
D: .
V: TRBV9
length: 13
size: .
CDR3: CASSETPTGELFF
DNA: TGTGCCAGCAGCGAGACACCGACCGGGGAGCTGTTTTTT

J: TRBJ1-5
D: TRBD1
V: TRBV18
length: 13
size: .
CDR3: CASSPDRVQPQHF
DNA: TGTGCCAGCTCGCCCGACAGGGTTCAGCCCCAGCATTTT

J: TRBJ2-1
D: .
V: TRBV2
length: 17
size: .
CDR3: CASSEVIDFSSYNEQFF
DNA: TGTGCCAGCAGTGAAGTAATTGACTTCAGCTCCTACAATGAGCAGTTCTTC

J: TRBJ1-6
D: .
V: TRBV5-1
length: 16
size: .
CDR3: CASSYVGGFGNSPLHF
DNA: TGCGCCAGCAGTTATGTGGGGGGGTTCGGGAATTCACCCCTCCACTTT

J: TRBJ1-5
D: .
V: TRBV5-6
length: 16
size: .
CDR3: CASSLIRGGSNQPQHF
DNA: TGTGCCAGCAGCCTCATTAGAGGGGGAAGCAATCAGCCCCAGCATTTT

J: TRBJ1-2
D: TRBD1
V: TRBV29-1
length: 12
size: .
CDR3: CSVQGDGYGYTF
DNA: TGCAGCGTGCAGGGGGACGGCTATGGCTACACCTTC

J: TRBJ1-4
D: .
V: TRBV27
length: 15
size: .
CDR3: CASSSGQKNNEKLFF
DNA: TGTGCCAGCAGTTCAGGACAGAAGAATAATGAAAAACTGTTTTTT

J: TRBJ2-2
D: .
V: TRBV10-2
length: 14
size: .
CDR3: CASIPGINTGELFF
DNA: TGCGCCAGCATACCGGGGATAAACACCGGGGAGCTGTTTTTT

J: TRBJ2-1
D: TRBD1
V: TRBV4-3
length: 19
size: .
CDR3: CASSQDYSGTGGPYNEQFF
DNA: TGCGCCAGCAGCCAAGATTACTCAGGGACAGGGGGACCCTACAATGAGCAGTTCTTC

J: TRBJ2-7
D: .
V: TRBV7-8
length: 16
size: .
CDR3: CASSFGKDLGGYEQYF
DNA: TGTGCCAGCAGCTTTGGAAAGGACCTCGGGGGATACGAGCAGTACTTC

J: TRBJ1-1
D: .
V: TRBV19
length: 14
size: .
CDR3: CASSMRQQNTEAFF
DNA: TGTGCCAGTAGTATGCGACAGCAAAACACTGAAGCTTTCTTT

J: TRBJ2-7
D: .
V: TRBV6-1
length: 12
size: .
CDR3: CASSERWVQDIF
DNA: TGTGCCAGCAGTGAAAGGTGGGTACAGGATATCTTC

J: TRBJ2-5
D: TRBD2
V: TRBV5-1
length: 15
size: .
CDR3: CASSLGGGDQETQYF
DNA: TGCGCCAGCAGCTTAGGCGGGGGGGACCAAGAGACCCAGTACTTC

J: TRBJ2-1
D: TRBD2
V: TRBV29-1
length: 20
size: .
CDR3: CSVDRWTSGGIAASHQMQFF
DNA: TGCAGCGTTGACCGATGGACTAGCGGGGGGATCGCCGCCAGCCACCAGATGCAGTTCTTC

J: TRBJ1-2
D: .
V: TRBV4-3
length: 16
size: .
CDR3: CASSQDVTEGPYGYTF
DNA: TGCGCCAGCAGCCAAGATGTGACGGAGGGCCCCTATGGCTACACCTTC

J: TRBJ1-1
D: .
V: TRBV11-2
length: 15
size: .
CDR3: CASSFLQASSTEAFF
DNA: TGTGCCAGCAGCTTTTTGCAGGCATCATCCACTGAAGCTTTCTTT

J: TRBJ2-7
D: .
V: TRBV5-1
length: 15
size: .
CDR3: CASSLGAGLGGEQYF
DNA: TGCGCCAGCAGCTTGGGGGCAGGGCTAGGGGGCGAGCAGTACTTC

J: TRBJ2-1
D: .
V: TRBV15
length: 14
size: .
CDR3: CATSPRLQPGEQFF
DNA: TGTGCCACCAGCCCCCGACTGCAACCCGGTGAGCAGTTCTTC

J: TRBJ2-3
D: .
V: TRBV2
length: 12
size: .
CDR3: CASSTGTDTQYF
DNA: TGTGCCAGCAGTACAGGCACAGATACGCAGTATTTT

J: TRBJ2-1
D: .
V: TRBV28
length: 14
size: .
CDR3: CASSTRSSYNEQFF
DNA: TGTGCCAGCAGTACGCGGTCATCCTACAATGAGCAGTTCTTC

J: TRBJ2-2
D: TRBD2
V: TRBV5-4
length: 14
size: .
CDR3: CASRPGGQDGELFF
DNA: TGTGCCAGCAGACCGGGGGGGCAGGACGGGGAGCTGTTTTTT

J: TRBJ2-7
D: .
V: TRBV5-5
length: 16
size: .
CDR3: CASSLAGQVVYEHKYF
DNA: TGTGCCAGCAGCTTGGCTGGGCAAGTCGTCTACGAGCATAAGTACTTC

J: TRBJ1-1
D: TRBD1
V: TRBV28
length: 17
size: .
CDR3: CASSPTSDRGVNTEAFF
DNA: TGTGCCAGCAGTCCAACCTCGGACAGGGGGGTGAACACTGAAGCTTTCTTT

J: TRBJ1-1
D: .
V: TRBV5-1
length: 15
size: .
CDR3: CASSRTTGVNTEAFF
DNA: TGCGCCAGCAGCCGAACGACAGGAGTGAACACTGAAGCTTTCTTT

J: TRBJ2-3
D: .
V: TRBV2
length: 14
size: few
CDR3: CASRQDSHTDTQYF
DNA: TGTGCCAGCAGGCAGGACAGTCACACAGATACGCAGTATTTT

J: TRBJ1-6
D: .
V: TRBV19
length: 16
size: .
CDR3: CASTLGAGNSNSPLHF
DNA: TGTGCCAGTACCTTGGGGGCAGGGAATAGTAATTCACCCCTCCACTTT

J: TRBJ1-3
D: .
V: TRBV6-6
length: 13
size: .
CDR3: CASSRNSGNTIYF
DNA: TGTGCCAGCAGCCGAAACAGTGGAAACACCATATATTTT

J: TRBJ2-1
D: TRBD1
V: TRBV5-5
length: 16
size: few
CDR3: CASSSSRQGIYNEQFF
DNA: TGTGCCAGCAGCTCCTCCCGACAGGGAATTTACAATGAGCAGTTCTTC

J: TRBJ2-5
D: TRBD2
V: TRBV6-6
length: 16
size: .
CDR3: CASSYSGAGGRETQYF
DNA: TGTGCCAGCAGTTACTCAGGGGCGGGGGGTAGGGAGACCCAGTACTTC

J: TRBJ2-5
D: .
V: TRBV19
length: 16
size: .
CDR3: CASSPVGLEDQETQYF
DNA: TGTGCCAGTTCCCCGGTAGGACTCGAGGACCAAGAGACCCAGTACTTC

J: TRBJ2-7
D: .
V: TRBV12-5
length: 17
size: .
CDR3: CASGLVLTGQLADEQYF
DNA: TGTGCTAGTGGTTTGGTCCTGACAGGACAATTGGCGGACGAGCAGTACTTC

J: TRBJ2-3
D: TRBD2
V: TRBV6-5
length: 13
size: few
CDR3: CATGRGGTDTQYF
DNA: TGTGCTACGGGGAGGGGAGGGACAGATACGCAGTATTTT

J: TRBJ1-5
D: .
V: TRBV18
length: 15
size: .
CDR3: CASSLSGDSNQPQHF
DNA: TGTGCCAGCTCACTTTCAGGGGATAGCAATCAGCCCCAGCATTTT

J: TRBJ2-5
D: TRBD2
V: TRBV6-6
length: 15
size: few
CDR3: CASSPVAGGQETQYF
DNA: TGTGCCAGCAGCCCCGTGGCGGGGGGCCAAGAGACCCAGTACTTC

J: TRBJ1-1
D: .
V: TRBV18
length: 14
size: .
CDR3: CASSDEVVSTEAFF
DNA: TGTGCCAGCTCCGACGAGGTTGTGAGCACTGAAGCTTTCTTT

J: TRBJ2-3
D: TRBD1
V: TRBV6-5
length: 11
size: .
CDR3: CASSDQGAQYF
DNA: TGTGCCAGCTCAGATCAGGGGGCGCAGTATTTT